One and the same sample provided the 3 T cell receptor beta chains below, sequenced in a study of cytomegalovirus exposure and HLA in healthy donors. TCRdb's table, derived via immunoSEQ multiplex PCR, lists solely in-frame clones and lacks some. The sample lists about 150,000 clones, roughly 92% seen once, with under 0.8% in the top ten. Sequencing was performed on PBMCs. These receptors all come from a man younger than 35 in good health and CMV-seronegative.

This sequence joins TRBV19 and TRBJ1-2, with unresolved D. CDR1 LNHDA and CDR2 SQIVND come from the germline V gene (reference sequence). V dropped 1 base and J dropped 6 bases, with 18 bases sitting between them. The CDR3 sequence is 16 residues long. CDR3 nucleotides: TGTGCCAGTAGTATAGTGGGCCGGCAAACCAGAGATGGCTACACCTTC. This translates into CASSIVGRQTRDGYTF.

The chain carries TRBV13 and TRBJ1-3; D unresolved. This CDR3 comprises 17 residues. Trimming cost V 2 bases and J 1 base, with 15 bases left between them. CDR1 is PRHDT and CDR2 is FYEKMQ in the germline V gene (reference sequence). The DNA for the CDR3 is TGTGCCAGCAGCTTATTCCCCCGACATGTATCTGGAAACACCATATATTTT. It codes for CASSLFPRHVSGNTIYF.

The rearrangement joins TRBV7-6 to TRBJ2-1; 11 bases fit TRBD2. Germline CDR1 and CDR2: SGHVS and FNYEAQ. This CDR3 comprises 18 residues. Unmatched junction bases numbered 11, after V lost 5 bases and J lost 2 bases. CDR3 coding DNA: TGTGCCAGCAGCGCCCTCGGTAGCGGGGGGGGAGCCTACAATGAGCAGTTCTTC. Protein: CASSALGSGGGAYNEQFF.